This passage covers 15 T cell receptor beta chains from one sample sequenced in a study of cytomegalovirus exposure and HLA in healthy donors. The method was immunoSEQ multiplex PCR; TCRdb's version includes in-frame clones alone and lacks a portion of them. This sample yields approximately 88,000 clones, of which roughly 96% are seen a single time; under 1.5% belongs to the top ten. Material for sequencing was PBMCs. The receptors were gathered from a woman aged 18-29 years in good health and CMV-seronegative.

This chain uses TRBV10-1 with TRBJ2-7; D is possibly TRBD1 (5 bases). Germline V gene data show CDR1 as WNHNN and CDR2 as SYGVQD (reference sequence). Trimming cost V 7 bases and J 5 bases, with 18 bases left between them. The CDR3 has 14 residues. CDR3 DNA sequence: TGCGCCAGCACCGAAAGGGGTATTCTCGACGAGCAGTACTTC. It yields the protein CASTERGILDEQYF.

For the CDR3, the DNA is TGTGCCAGCAGCCTACCCTCCTTAGTAGCTAGCGACCAGCCTAGCTCCTACAATGAGCAGTTCTTC. It is translated as CASSLPSLVASDQPSSYNEQFF. This chain uses TRBV13 with TRBJ2-1; maybe TRBD2 (6 bases). This CDR3 comprises 22 residues. The V end lost 5 bases, the J end lost 0 bases, and 32 bases lay between the germline ends. Germline CDR1 reads PRHDT; CDR2 reads FYEKMQ (reference sequence).

CDR3 loop: CASSYGQGPYEQYF. CDR3 sequence (DNA): TGTGCCAGCAGTTATGGACAGGGACCCTACGAGCAGTACTTC. The V and J genes are TRBV6-1 and TRBJ2-7; 8 bases map to TRBD1. The CDR3 has 14 amino acids. Per germline, CDR1 MNHNS and CDR2 SASEGT. J lost 2 bases, V lost 5 bases, and 5 bases had no gene match.

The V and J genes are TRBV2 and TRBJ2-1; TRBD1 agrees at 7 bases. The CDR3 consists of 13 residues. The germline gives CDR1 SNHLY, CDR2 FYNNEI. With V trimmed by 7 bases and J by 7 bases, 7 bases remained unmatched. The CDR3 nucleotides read TGTGCCAGCAACGACAGGGCTAGTAATGAGCAGTTCTTC. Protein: CASNDRASNEQFF. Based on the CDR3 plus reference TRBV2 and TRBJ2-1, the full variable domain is EPEVTQTPSHQVTQMGQEVILRCVPISNHLYFYWYRQILGQKVEFLVSFYNNEISEKSEIFDDQFSVERPDGSNFTLKIRSTKLEDSAMYFCASNDRASNEQFFGPGTRLTVL.

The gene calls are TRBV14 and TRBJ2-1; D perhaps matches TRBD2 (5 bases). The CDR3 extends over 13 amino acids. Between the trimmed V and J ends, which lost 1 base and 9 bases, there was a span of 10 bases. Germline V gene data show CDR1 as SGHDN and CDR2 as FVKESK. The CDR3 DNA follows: TGTGCCAGCAGCCAAGTTCTCCTAGCTGAGCAGTTCTTC. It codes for CASSQVLLAEQFF.

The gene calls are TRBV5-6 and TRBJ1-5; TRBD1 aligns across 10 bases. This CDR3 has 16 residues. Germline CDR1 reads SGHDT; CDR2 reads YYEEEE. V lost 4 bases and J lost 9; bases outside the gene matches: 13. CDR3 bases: TGTGCCAGCAGCACCTTGACAGGGGGCGAGAGTCGGCCCCAGCATTTT. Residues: CASSTLTGGESRPQHF.

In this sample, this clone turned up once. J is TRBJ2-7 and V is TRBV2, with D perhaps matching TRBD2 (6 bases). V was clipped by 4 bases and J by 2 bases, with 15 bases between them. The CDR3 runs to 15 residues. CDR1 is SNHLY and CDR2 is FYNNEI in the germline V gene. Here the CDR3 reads CASSGGGAVTYEQYF. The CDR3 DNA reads TGTGCCAGCAGTGGGGGCGGGGCGGTTACCTACGAGCAGTACTTC. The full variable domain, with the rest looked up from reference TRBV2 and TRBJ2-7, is EPEVTQTPSHQVTQMGQEVILRCVPISNHLYFYWYRQILGQKVEFLVSFYNNEISEKSEIFDDQFSVERPDGSNFTLKIRSTKLEDSAMYFCASSGGGAVTYEQYFGPGTRLTVT.

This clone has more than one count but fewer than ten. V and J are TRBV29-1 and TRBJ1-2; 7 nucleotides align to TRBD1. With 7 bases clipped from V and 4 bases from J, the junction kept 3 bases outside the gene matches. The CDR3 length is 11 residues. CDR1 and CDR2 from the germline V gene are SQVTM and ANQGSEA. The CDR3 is CSAWDSYGYTF. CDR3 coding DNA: TGCAGCGCTTGGGACAGCTATGGCTACACCTTC. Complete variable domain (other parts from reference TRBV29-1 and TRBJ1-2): SAVISQKPSRDICQRGTSLTIQCQVDSQVTMMFWYRQQPGQSLTLIATANQGSEATYESGFVIDKFPISRPNLTFSTLTVSNMSPEDSSIYLCSAWDSYGYTFGSGTRLTVV.

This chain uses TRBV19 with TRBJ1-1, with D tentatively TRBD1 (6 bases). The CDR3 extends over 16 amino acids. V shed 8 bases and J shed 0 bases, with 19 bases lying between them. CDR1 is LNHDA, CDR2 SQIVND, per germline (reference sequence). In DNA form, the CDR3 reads TGTGCCAGTGTTAAAGAGACAGGAGTTATGAACACTGAAGCTTTCTTT. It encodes CASVKETGVMNTEAFF.

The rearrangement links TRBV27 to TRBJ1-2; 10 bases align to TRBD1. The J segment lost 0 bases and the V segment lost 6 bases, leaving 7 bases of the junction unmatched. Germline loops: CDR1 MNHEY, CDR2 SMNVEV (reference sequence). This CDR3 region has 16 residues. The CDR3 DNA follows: TGTGCCAGCAGGGACAGGGGGATCAATTCTAACTATGGCTACACCTTC. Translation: CASRDRGINSNYGYTF.

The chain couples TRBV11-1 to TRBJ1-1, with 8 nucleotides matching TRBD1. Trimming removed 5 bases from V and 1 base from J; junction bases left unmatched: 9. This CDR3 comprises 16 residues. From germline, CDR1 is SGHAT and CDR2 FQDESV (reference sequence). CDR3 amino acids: CASSPRQGIENTEAFF. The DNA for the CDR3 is TGTGCCAGCAGCCCCCGACAGGGGATAGAGAACACTGAAGCTTTCTTT.

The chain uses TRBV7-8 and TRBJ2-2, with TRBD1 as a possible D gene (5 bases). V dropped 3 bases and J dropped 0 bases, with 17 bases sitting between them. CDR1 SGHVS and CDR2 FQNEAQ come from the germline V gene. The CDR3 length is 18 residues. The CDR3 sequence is CASSFTPRVDTNTGELFF. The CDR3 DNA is TGTGCCAGCAGCTTTACGCCCAGGGTAGATACGAACACCGGGGAGCTGTTTTTT.

DNA of the CDR3: TGTGCCAGCAGCTTTGGGGGGGGTGAGCAGTTCTTC. This sequence encodes CASSFGGGEQFF. V and J are TRBV7-6 and TRBJ2-1, with 7 nucleotides matching TRBD2. Germline V gives CDR1 SGHVS, CDR2 FNYEAQ. V was clipped by 3 bases and J by 9 bases; unmatched bases: 2. There are 12 residues in the CDR3. The variable domain in full, with the rest retrieved from reference TRBV7-6 and TRBJ2-1, is GAGVSQSPRYKVTKRGQDVALRCDPISGHVSLYWYRQALGQGPEFLTYFNYEAQQDKSGLPNDRFSAERPEGSISTLTIQRTEQRDSAMYRCASSFGGGEQFFGPGTRLTVL.

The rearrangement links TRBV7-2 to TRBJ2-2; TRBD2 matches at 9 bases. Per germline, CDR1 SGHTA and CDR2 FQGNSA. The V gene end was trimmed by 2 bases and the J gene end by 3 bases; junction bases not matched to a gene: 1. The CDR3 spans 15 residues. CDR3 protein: CASSLTSGYTGELFF. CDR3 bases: TGTGCCAGCAGCTTAACTAGCGGGTACACCGGGGAGCTGTTTTTT.

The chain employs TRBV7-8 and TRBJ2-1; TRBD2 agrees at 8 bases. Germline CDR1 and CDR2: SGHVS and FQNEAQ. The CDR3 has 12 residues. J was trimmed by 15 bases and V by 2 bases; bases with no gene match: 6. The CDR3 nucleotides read TGTGCCAGCAGCTTATCGGGGGGGCTGTCGTTCTTC. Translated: CASSLSGGLSFF. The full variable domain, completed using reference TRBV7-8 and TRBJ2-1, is GAGVSQSPRYKVAKRGQDVALRCDPISGHVSLFWYQQALGQGPEFLTYFQNEAQLDKSGLPSDRFFAERPEGSVSTLKIQRTQQEDSAVYLCASSLSGGLSFFGPGTRLTVL.